This TCR beta chain was sequenced during a study of CD8 T cells in ankylosing spondylitis (dated by TCRdb to 2017 to 2019). For the wider study: The study set out to find disease-linked TCR variants by profiling T cell receptor beta repertoires in ankylosing spondylitis patients and healthy donors. The full study cohort comprised 25 or so ankylosing spondylitis patients and about 110 healthy donors. Peripheral blood samples were taken, and synovial fluid was additionally collected from ankylosing spondylitis patients. Broad study findings and their caveats: The disease-linked clones showed a CD8+ phenotype and occurred at relatively low frequencies in peripheral blood. Some motif variants had previously been reported in the synovial fluid and blood of reactive arthritis patients, which suggests shared mechanisms of disease initiation. A TCR beta motif of roughly 8 highly homologous amino acid variants appeared characteristic of blood from ankylosing spondylitis patients. According to the report, matched synovial fluid samples from ankylosing spondylitis patients were significantly enriched for the disease-linked clones.

The instrument was an Illumina HiSeq 2500. TCR beta libraries were prepared by quantitative 5'-RACE with molecular barcodes. The paper's data handling went like this. A new computational method, built on a probabilistic model of VDJ rearrangement, was used to identify disease-linked TCR variants. The raw public data were reprocessed by TCRdb itself: fastp quality trimming at Q25, MiXCR clonotype calling, in-frame beta chains only. Identical CDR3 proteins give one entry, which carries the most common genes and DNA. Clone size and V and J calls follow TCRdb, not the original study. The sample table shows about 350,000 distinct CDR3 sequences, and 20% to 25% are seen once. The ten largest clonotypes hold 13% of the sample. About this clonotype: Its antigen has not been determined. Base qualities are not provided; no much larger clone lies one nucleotide away.

The CDR3 has 15 amino acids, counting the end cysteine and phenylalanine. This entry keeps only the CDR3 DNA: 45 bases, framed from base 1. V and J are trimmed by 6 bases and 3 bases, and the gene matches miss 4 bases of the junction. The chain uses TRBV12-3 or TRBV12-4 and TRBJ1-3; TRBD1 agrees with 11 junctional bases. Sequences were obtained from blood, either unsorted or a sorted T cell fraction (not recorded which). This receptor was identified in a male donor with ankylosing spondylitis or in good health (not recorded which). Here the CDR3 is given as CASSQGQGVGNTIYF. The bases are TGTGCCAGCAGCCAGGGACAGGGGGTTGGAAACACCATATATTTT.